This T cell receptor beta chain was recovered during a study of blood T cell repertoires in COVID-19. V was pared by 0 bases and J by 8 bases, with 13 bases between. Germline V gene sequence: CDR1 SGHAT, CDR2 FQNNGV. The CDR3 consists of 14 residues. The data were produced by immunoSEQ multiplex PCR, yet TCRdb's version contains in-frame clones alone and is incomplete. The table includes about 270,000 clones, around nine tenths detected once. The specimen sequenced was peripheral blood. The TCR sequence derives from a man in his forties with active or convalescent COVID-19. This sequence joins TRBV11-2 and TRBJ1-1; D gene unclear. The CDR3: CASSLDLMKREAFF. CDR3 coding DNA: TGTGCCAGCAGCTTAGATCTGATGAAGCGAGAAGCTTTCTTT. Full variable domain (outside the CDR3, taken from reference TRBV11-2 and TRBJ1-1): EAGVAQSPRYKIIEKRQSVAFWCNPISGHATLYWYQQILGQGPKLLIQFQNNGVVDDSQLPKDRFSAERLKGVDSTLKIQPAKLEDSAVYLCASSLDLMKREAFFGQGTRLTVV.